What follows is one TCR beta chain and its context. The data derive from a study of cytomegalovirus exposure and HLA in healthy donors. The CDR3 is 13 amino acids. Deletions cut 3 bases from V and 6 bases from J, with 12 bases between. Germline V CDR1 and CDR2: LNHDA, SQIVND (reference sequence). The study ran its PCR with 60 Vbeta and 13 Jbeta primers. The method was immunoSEQ multiplex PCR; TCRdb's version includes in-frame clones alone and lacks a portion of them. Of under 200,000 clones listed, around 79% were seen once; the top ten hold 7.4%. The source of this sequence is a male donor in good health and CMV-seropositive. Sequences were obtained from PBMCs. This chain joins TRBV19 and TRBJ2-7; a weak D match, TRBD2 (6 bases). CDR3: CASSIGREAEQYF. The DNA for the CDR3 is TGTGCCAGTAGTATCGGTAGGGAGGCCGAGCAGTACTTC.